A single sample gave rise to the 17 T cell receptor beta chains below, sequenced in a study of breast tumors, draining lymph nodes, adjacent tissues. TCRdb ran MiXCR on the multiplex PCR reads and lists one entry per CDR3 protein. The sample yields approximately 230,000 distinct CDR3 sequences, under 40% seen once. Breast cancer patients provided tissue from their axillary draining lymph nodes. Specimen: axillary lymph node tissue. Source of these receptors: a female donor with breast cancer. Some clones in this sample may be carry-over from other donors' samples.

Many counts were recorded for this clonotype. The chain carries TRBV9 and TRBJ2-1; TRBD2 agrees at 13 bases. V lost 3 bases, J lost 1 base, and 16 bases stayed unmatched. Germline lookup yields CDR1 SGDLS and CDR2 YYNGEE. This CDR3 comprises 21 residues. The CDR3 DNA sequence: TGTGCCAGCAGCGAGAGGGGGACTAGCGGGACCAGCCTAACTTCCTACAATGAGCAGTTCTTC. Translating it yields CASSERGTSGTSLTSYNEQFF.

The J gene is TRBJ2-5, the V gene TRBV20-1; 12 bases agree with TRBD2. V lost 6 bases and J lost 4; bases outside the gene matches: 6. CDR3 length equals 14 residues. CDR1 DFQATT and CDR2 SNEGSKA come from the germline V gene (reference sequence). The CDR3 DNA reads as TGCAGTGCAAAGCAGGGACTAGCGGGAGAGACCCAGTACTTC. It specifies CSAKQGLAGETQYF.

In regard to this clonotype: This may be a read error, as it is one base from a much larger clone. The chain carries TRBV7-2 and TRBJ2-3; TRBD2 matches 12 bases. The CDR3 runs 17 residues. CDR1 and CDR2 (germline): SGHTA, FQGNSA. The CDR3 DNA is TGTGCCAGCAGCCCGGGGACTAGCGGGTTAAGCACAGATCCGCAGTATTTT. Protein sequence: CASSPGTSGLSTDPQYF.

In its sample, this clonotype was seen many times. V gene TRBV4-3 combines with J gene TRBJ2-5, with TRBD2 matching over 8 bases. The CDR3 consists of 14 residues. Per the germline V gene, CDR1 is LGHNA and CDR2 is YSLEER. The V segment lost 1 base and the J segment 5 bases; nucleotides outside the gene matches: 3. The CDR3 is CASSQGLARETQYF. The CDR3 DNA sequence: TGCGCCAGCAGCCAAGGACTAGCGAGGGAGACCCAGTACTTC.

In the case of this clonotype: With a much larger clone just one base away, this may be a read error. The chain has TRBV5-1 and TRBJ2-3; TRBD1 might be the D (6 bases). This CDR3 has 16 amino acids. V was cut by 4 bases and J by 8 bases, with 23 bases left in between. The germline gives CDR1 SGHRS, CDR2 YFSETQ. The CDR3 DNA reads as TGCGCCAGCAGCGGTGGCAGAGGGGGATCAATGGGTACGCAGTATTTT. Amino acids: CASSGGRGGSMGTQYF.

This clonotype has a handful of counts. The rearrangement links TRBV12-3 or TRBV12-4 to TRBJ1-1, with D possibly TRBD1 on 5 matching bases. The CDR3 spans 14 residues. Trimming shortened V by 6 bases and J by 0 bases, and 11 bases separated the two germline ends. The CDR3: CASRRGGMNTEAFF. The CDR3 DNA reads TGTGCCAGCAGAAGGGGAGGGATGAACACTGAAGCTTTCTTT.

This clonotype was seen at least ten times. The rearrangement joins TRBV24-1 to TRBJ2-3, with 7 bases that match TRBD1. The CDR3 spans 16 residues. Germline lookup yields CDR1 KGHDR and CDR2 SFDVKD. The V gene end was trimmed by 5 bases and the J gene end by 0 bases; junction bases not matched to a gene: 7. The CDR3 here is CATSGWTGPSTDTQYF. The CDR3 DNA reads TGTGCCACCAGTGGTTGGACAGGCCCGAGCACAGATACGCAGTATTTT.

This clonotype was seen more than once but under ten times. A read error is possible here, since a much larger clone lies one base away. V gene TRBV5-6 combines with J gene TRBJ2-7; D not resolved. This CDR3 spans 16 amino acids. V was clipped by 5 bases and J by 4 bases, with 22 bases between them. Germline CDR1 reads SGHDT; CDR2 reads YYEEEE. The CDR3 DNA reads as TGTGCCAGCAGACTTATGGCGGCCAGGCAAGATTACGAGCAGTACTTC. Amino acids: CASRLMAARQDYEQYF.

The table lists this clonotype with many counts. The rearrangement links TRBV4-3 to TRBJ2-3, with TRBD1 matching over 7 bases. This CDR3 spans 13 amino acids. The germline V gene encodes CDR1 LGHNA and CDR2 YSLEER. Trimming at V came to 4 bases and at J to 5 bases, leaving 3 bases not matched to a gene. In nucleotides, the CDR3 is TGCGCCAGCAGCCTTCGACAGGGAGATACGCAGTATTTT. This translates into CASSLRQGDTQYF.

The gene calls are TRBV6-2 or TRBV6-3 and TRBJ2-7; a possible D gene is TRBD1 (5 bases). The CDR3 extends over 15 amino acids. Germline-derived CDR1 and CDR2 are MNHEY and SVGEGT. With 0 bases removed from V and 5 bases from J, the gap between germline ends came to 14 bases. CDR3: CASSYSAQGRNEQYF. As DNA, the CDR3 is TGTGCCAGCAGTTACTCCGCGCAGGGAAGAAACGAGCAGTACTTC.

This clonotype came up many times. This rearrangement joins TRBV19 to TRBJ2-2; D is ambiguous. With 6 bases removed from V and 4 bases from J, the gap between germline ends came to 12 bases. This CDR3 has 14 residues. Germline-derived CDR1 and CDR2 are LNHDA and SQIVND (reference sequence). The CDR3 loop reads CASREQQITGELFF. The CDR3 DNA sequence: TGTGCCAGTAGGGAACAGCAGATCACCGGGGAGCTGTTTTTT.

This clonotype showed up many times. This rearrangement joins TRBV28 to TRBJ2-1; 7 bases map to TRBD2. Germline V gives CDR1 MDHEN, CDR2 SYDVKM. With 8 bases clipped from V and 10 bases from J, the junction kept 8 bases outside the gene matches. This CDR3 comprises 12 residues. The CDR3 sequence is CASGRGAGEQFF. DNA of the CDR3: TGTGCCAGCGGGAGGGGAGCTGGGGAGCAGTTCTTC.

The sample holds many counts of this clonotype. V is TRBV5-1 and J is TRBJ2-3; D is undetermined. Trimming cost V 0 bases and J 2 bases, with 10 bases left between them. The CDR3 spans 15 residues. CDR1 SGHRS and CDR2 YFSETQ come from the germline V gene. In nucleotides, the CDR3 is TGCGCCAGCAGCTTGGCGGCCCTTACCACAGATACGCAGTATTTT. Its translation is CASSLAALTTDTQYF.

This clonotype was detected a few times. A much larger clone differs from this one at a single base, so this may be a read error. The chain has TRBV12-5 and TRBJ1-2; 9 bases line up with TRBD1. Germline CDR1 and CDR2: LGHNT and FRNRAP. The CDR3 spans 13 residues. The CDR3 here is CASGLGQGDGHTF. CDR3 nucleotides: TGTGCTAGTGGTTTGGGACAGGGGGATGGCCACACCTTC.

This chain links TRBV25-1 with TRBJ2-7; 8 positions agree with TRBD2. The CDR3 length is 15 residues. The V segment lost 4 bases and the J segment 6 bases; nucleotides outside the gene matches: 11. Germline V gene lookup returns CDR1 MGHDK and CDR2 SYGVNS. Here the CDR3 reads CASSGGSGSRPEQYF. The CDR3 DNA is TGTGCCAGCAGTGGGGGCAGCGGGAGTCGCCCCGAGCAGTACTTC.

The chain links TRBV5-1 to TRBJ1-1, with 8 bases identical to TRBD1. CDR1 SGHRS and CDR2 YFSETQ come from the germline V gene. V trimming: 2 bases; J trimming: 0 bases; junction bases outside the gene matches: 6. The CDR3 runs 16 residues. CDR3 protein: CASSLITGGLNTEAFF. CDR3 DNA: TGCGCCAGCAGCTTAATTACAGGGGGACTGAACACTGAAGCTTTCTTT.

This clonotype was recorded at least ten times. The chain joins TRBV20-1 to TRBJ2-2, with D perhaps being TRBD1 or TRBD2 (5 bases each). V was cut by 3 bases and J by 3 bases, with 11 bases left in between. This CDR3 has 14 amino acids. Looked up from germline, CDR1 is DFQATT and CDR2 is SNEGSKA (reference sequence). As DNA, the CDR3 is TGCAGTGCTAGGGGACGGGTTGACACCGGGGAGCTGTTTTTT. This codes for CSARGRVDTGELFF.